Shown below are 7 T cell receptor beta chains from a single sample sequenced in a study of Ad26.COV2.S vaccination and SARS-CoV-2 variants. The repertoire was sequenced with immunoSEQ multiplex PCR; TCRdb's copy has only in-frame clones and lacks some. The sample includes about 180,000 clones, 70% to 90% seen only once; the top ten take around 6.3%. Sequenced here: peripheral blood, sampled after recovery from COVID-19. The receptor set was obtained from a human donor who had recovered from COVID-19.

The chain recombines TRBV2 with TRBJ1-6; 8 bases line up with TRBD1. CDR1 and CDR2 (germline): SNHLY, FYNNEI. Unmatched junction bases numbered 3, after V lost 8 bases and J lost 0 bases. This CDR3 is built from 15 residues. The CDR3 DNA reads TGTGCCAGCGGACAGGGCCGCTCCTATAATTCACCCCTCCACTTT. Its translation is CASGQGRSYNSPLHF.

The rearrangement joins TRBV24-1 to TRBJ2-1; TRBD2 matches 9 bases. Losses at the gene ends were 2 bases for V and 5 bases for J; bases not matched to a gene: 9. The CDR3 sequence is 17 residues long. CDR1 and CDR2 (germline): KGHDR, SFDVKD. This CDR3 is CATSDSRGTSNHNEQFF. CDR3 in DNA: TGTGCCACCAGTGATTCAAGGGGGACTAGCAACCACAATGAGCAGTTCTTC.

The V and J genes are TRBV30 and TRBJ1-6, with a tentative D call TRBD1 (6 bases). The CDR3 length is 16 residues. Trimming removed 0 bases from V and 6 bases from J, with 15 bases in between. Germline V CDR1 and CDR2: GTSNPN, SVGIG (reference sequence). Written as DNA, the CDR3 is TGTGCCTGGAGTGTACTTAGTCAGGGGCCTAATTCACCCCTCCACTTT. Protein product: CAWSVLSQGPNSPLHF.

This clone was observed once. The CDR3 here is CASSLVYRVVQETQYF. The CDR3 DNA is TGTGCCAGCAGCTTAGTCTACAGGGTGGTTCAAGAGACCCAGTACTTC. J is TRBJ2-5 and V is TRBV7-8; TRBD1 is a possible D gene (6 bases). V was clipped by 1 base and J by 2 bases, with 14 bases between them. This CDR3 spans 16 amino acids. Per the germline V gene, CDR1 is SGHVS and CDR2 is FQNEAQ. Full variable domain (outside the CDR3, taken from reference TRBV7-8 and TRBJ2-5): GAGVSQSPRYKVAKRGQDVALRCDPISGHVSLFWYQQALGQGPEFLTYFQNEAQLDKSGLPSDRFFAERPEGSVSTLKIQRTQQEDSAVYLCASSLVYRVVQETQYFGPGTRLLVL.

This clone occurred a few times. J is TRBJ2-7 and V is TRBV5-1; 7 nucleotides match TRBD1. V gave up 2 bases and J gave up 2 bases; unmatched junction bases: 7. CDR1 and CDR2 (germline): SGHRS, YFSETQ. The CDR3 is 15 amino acids. The DNA for the CDR3 is TGCGCCAGCAGCTTACAGGGGATATCCCCCTACGAGCAGTACTTC. Its translation is CASSLQGISPYEQYF.

The chain is built from TRBV5-1 and TRBJ1-4; tentatively, D is TRBD1 (6 bases). Trimming took 4 bases from V and 5 from J, leaving 18 bases between them. CDR3 size: 16 residues. The germline V gene encodes CDR1 SGHRS and CDR2 YFSETQ. CDR3 sequence: CASSRTPGHVNEKLFF. In DNA, the CDR3 is TGCGCCAGCAGCAGGACACCGGGACACGTAAATGAAAAACTGTTTTTT.

The chain has TRBV5-1 and TRBJ2-7; 10 bases match TRBD2. This CDR3 spans 16 amino acids. The V segment lost 0 bases and the J segment 5 bases; nucleotides outside the gene matches: 8. From germline, CDR1 is SGHRS and CDR2 YFSETQ. For the CDR3, the DNA is TGCGCCAGCAGCTTGGATGCGGCTAGCGGGAGAAACGAGCAGTACTTC. It yields the protein CASSLDAASGRNEQYF.